The 22 T cell receptor beta chains below all came from one sample that was sequenced in a study of radiotherapy plus CTLA-4 blockade in lung cancer. TCRdb's copy holds only in-frame clones and misses some; the assay was immunoSEQ multiplex PCR. The data show about 62,000 clones, approximately 76% seen once. Material: peripheral blood, obtained from a patient treated with radiotherapy plus ipilimumab. The receptor set was obtained from a human donor with non-small cell lung cancer who had a complete response to radiotherapy plus ipilimumab.

V usage is TRBV6-5 and J usage is TRBJ1-1; no clear D. The CDR3 runs to 15 residues. Looked up from germline, CDR1 is MNHEY and CDR2 is SVGAGI. Between the trimmed V and J ends, which lost 0 bases and 1 base, there was a span of 9 bases. The CDR3 DNA reads TGTGCCAGCAGTTACTCCCAGGAAAGGAACACTGAAGCTTTCTTT. Translating gives CASSYSQERNTEAFF.

This sequence joins TRBV7-6 and TRBJ2-7, with a tentative D call TRBD1 (5 bases). V was shortened by 5 bases and J by 4 bases, with 12 bases between the two germline ends. CDR3 length: 13 amino acids. The germline V gene has CDR1 SGHVS and CDR2 FNYEAQ. The CDR3 DNA reads as TGTGCCAGCAGCGCCCAGACAGAGTACGAGCAGTACTTC. Its protein is CASSAQTEYEQYF.

Comment on this clone: The junction shows a germline mismatch at one end, possibly a read error. The V and J genes are TRBV19 and TRBJ2-6, with a weak D call TRBD1 (5 bases). Germline CDR1 LNHDA, CDR2 SQIVND (reference sequence). This CDR3 contains 16 residues. CDR3 amino acids: CASGIVGDSGANVLTF. The CDR3 DNA reads TGTGCCAGTGGTATAGTAGGGGACTCTGGGGCCAACGTCCTGACTTTC.

The chain uses TRBV5-1 and TRBJ1-4, with 9 bases matching TRBD1. CDR1 and CDR2 from the germline V gene are SGHRS and YFSETQ. The V gene end was trimmed by 4 bases and the J gene end by 5 bases; junction bases not matched to a gene: 6. The CDR3 has 15 residues. CDR3 residues: CASSQPTGGNEKLFF. The DNA of the CDR3 is TGCGCCAGCAGCCAACCAACAGGGGGCAATGAAAAACTGTTTTTT.

This chain links TRBV7-8 with TRBJ2-7, with D perhaps TRBD1 (8 bases). Germline loops: CDR1 SGHVS, CDR2 FQNEAQ. This CDR3 comprises 15 residues. Deletions cut 4 bases from V and 5 bases from J, with 18 bases between. CDR3 nucleotide sequence: TGTGCCAGCAGCTCCCGGACAGGGAGGGTCGACGAGCAGTACTTC. Translated, it gives CASSSRTGRVDEQYF.

The rearrangement links TRBV28 to TRBJ2-7; 7 bases map to TRBD1. The CDR3 has 14 amino acids. Germline V gene sequence: CDR1 MDHEN, CDR2 SYDVKM. Trimming removed 6 bases from V and 2 bases from J; junction bases left unmatched: 7. CDR3 amino acids: CASSPGQRPYEQYF. CDR3 sequence (DNA): TGTGCCAGCAGCCCGGGACAGCGGCCCTACGAGCAGTACTTC. Supplemented by reference TRBV28 and TRBJ2-7, the full variable domain reads DVKVTQSSRYLVKRTGEKVFLECVQDMDHENMFWYRQDPGLGLRLIYFSYDVKMKEKGDIPEGYSVSREKKERFSLILESASTNQTSMYLCASSPGQRPYEQYFGPGTRLTVT.

The J gene is TRBJ2-7, the V gene TRBV6-1; TRBD2 agrees at 8 bases. Germline CDR1 is MNHNS and CDR2 is SASEGT. The CDR3 is 14 residues long. The V segment lost 1 base and the J segment 4 bases; nucleotides outside the gene matches: 3. The CDR3 protein is CASSEGGLGYEQYF. DNA of the CDR3: TGTGCCAGCAGTGAAGGGGGACTAGGTTACGAGCAGTACTTC.

The chain recombines TRBV9 with TRBJ1-4; the D gene is possibly TRBD1 (5 bases). The ends were cut back, 3 bases at V and 0 bases at J, with 9 bases in the middle. The germline CDR1 and CDR2 sequences are SGDLS and YYNGEE. This CDR3 has 15 amino acids. Written as DNA, the CDR3 is TGTGCCAGCAGCGCCCAGACAGCAACTAATGAAAAACTGTTTTTT. It is translated as CASSAQTATNEKLFF.

This clone is labeled medium-sized. The chain uses TRBV7-9 and TRBJ1-1, with 8 bases that match TRBD1. Trimming at V came to 4 bases and at J to 3 bases, leaving 1 base not matched to a gene. The CDR3 length is 13 residues. Germline V CDR1 and CDR2: SEHNR, FQNEAQ (reference sequence). The CDR3, as DNA: TGTGCCAGCAGCTCGGACAGGGACACTGAAGCTTTCTTT. Translated: CASSSDRDTEAFF.

CDR3 sequence: CASSLDRGISPLHF. The CDR3, as DNA: TGTGCCAGCAGTTTAGACAGGGGGATTTCACCCCTCCACTTT. This sequence joins TRBV27 and TRBJ1-6, with TRBD1 matching over 9 bases. Per germline, CDR1 MNHEY and CDR2 SMNVEV (reference sequence). The junction had 2 bases not matched to a gene; V was cut back by 2 bases and J by 9 bases. This CDR3 is built from 14 residues.

V is TRBV6-5 and J is TRBJ1-4, with D unclear. V lost 4 bases and J lost 5, with 8 bases in between. The CDR3 runs to 13 residues. Germline assignment: CDR1 MNHEY and CDR2 SVGAGI. CDR3 loop: CASSLDWNEKLFF. CDR3 DNA sequence: TGTGCCAGCAGTTTAGACTGGAATGAAAAACTGTTTTTT.

This clone was seen more than once but under ten times. The chain links TRBV4-1 to TRBJ2-5; 15 nucleotides match TRBD2. J gave up 5 bases and V 5 bases, and 6 bases lay outside the gene matches. This CDR3 region has 16 residues. CDR1 MGHRA and CDR2 YSYEKL come from the germline V gene. The CDR3 is CASSDRTSGGVETQYF. The CDR3 nucleotides read TGCGCCAGCAGCGATCGGACTAGCGGGGGGGTTGAGACCCAGTACTTC.

V usage is TRBV10-3 and J usage is TRBJ1-6, with D unclear. Deletions cut 0 bases from V and 10 bases from J, with 7 bases between. Per germline, CDR1 ENHRY and CDR2 SYGVKD. The length of the CDR3 is 13 residues. CDR3 sequence (DNA): TGTGCCATCAGTGAGTCGGAGAGATCACCCCTCCACTTT. As protein: CAISESERSPLHF.

Details on this clone: The sample has other DNA sequences that encode this CDR3 too. The chain joins TRBV6-5 to TRBJ1-2; no reliable D call. Between the trimmed V and J ends, which lost 6 bases and 1 base, there was a span of 9 bases. This CDR3 region has 13 residues. The germline V gene has CDR1 MNHEY and CDR2 SVGAGI. CDR3 in DNA: TGTGCCAGCAGCCCGGGAGGTAACTATGGCTACACCTTC. It yields the protein CASSPGGNYGYTF.

V gene TRBV2 combines with J gene TRBJ2-2; D is ambiguous. The germline CDR1 and CDR2 sequences are SNHLY and FYNNEI. The V end was cut by 1 base, the J end by 5 bases, with 11 bases between. This CDR3 has 15 amino acids. The chain's CDR3 is CASSEEVASTGELFF. CDR3 in DNA: TGTGCCAGCAGTGAAGAGGTAGCATCGACCGGGGAGCTGTTTTTT.

The chain links TRBV2 to TRBJ2-2; 10 bases line up with TRBD2. Germline loops: CDR1 SNHLY, CDR2 FYNNEI. There are 15 residues in the CDR3. Trimming cost V 4 bases and J 3 bases; bases outside gene matches: 2. The CDR3 reads CASSVTSGDTGELFF. CDR3 coding DNA: TGTGCCAGCAGTGTTACTAGCGGGGACACCGGGGAGCTGTTTTTT.

The chain links TRBV28 to TRBJ2-1; TRBD2 aligns across 13 bases. The CDR3 is made up of 16 amino acids. V dropped 1 base and J dropped 9; count of bases not matched to a gene: 6. Germline V lookup: CDR1 MDHEN, CDR2 SYDVKM. CDR3 nucleotide sequence: TGTGCCAGCAGTTTATTGACTAGCGGGAGGTCTTCTGAGCAGTTCTTC. It codes for CASSLLTSGRSSEQFF.

This clone appeared a few times. This rearrangement joins TRBV7-9 to TRBJ2-2; D may be TRBD2 (6 bases). The CDR3 is 14 amino acids. V dropped 2 bases and J dropped 6 bases, with 10 bases sitting between them. Germline V gene lookup returns CDR1 SEHNR and CDR2 FQNEAQ (reference sequence). This CDR3 reads CASSLTSSPGELFF. Written as DNA, the CDR3 is TGTGCCAGCAGCTTAACTAGCTCACCCGGGGAGCTGTTTTTT.

The chain recombines TRBV5-1 with TRBJ2-7; D is perhaps TRBD2 (6 bases). Germline assignment: CDR1 SGHRS and CDR2 YFSETQ. The CDR3 sequence is 16 residues long. Trimming cost V 0 bases and J 3 bases, with 16 bases left between them. CDR3 nucleotides: TGCGCCAGCAGCTTGGCCGGAGGGCGCGAGAACTACGAGCAGTACTTC. Translated: CASSLAGGRENYEQYF.

This clone appeared once. This chain links TRBV28 with TRBJ2-1; D perhaps matches TRBD2 (5 bases). The V end lost 2 bases, the J end lost 0 bases, and 11 bases lay between the germline ends. CDR3 length equals 16 residues. Germline CDR1 is MDHEN and CDR2 is SYDVKM. The CDR3 DNA is TGTGCCAGCAGTTTAGCCGGACTTAGCTCCTACAATGAGCAGTTCTTC. Its protein is CASSLAGLSSYNEQFF.

This clone was seen more than once but under ten times. The rearrangement links TRBV27 to TRBJ2-7, with 9 bases lining up with TRBD1. Per the germline V gene, CDR1 is MNHEY and CDR2 is SMNVEV (reference sequence). Unmatched junction bases numbered 5, after V lost 5 bases and J lost 3 bases. The CDR3 consists of 14 residues. The CDR3 sequence: CASSRDRVGYEQYF. The CDR3 coding sequence is TGTGCCAGCAGTCGGGACAGGGTGGGCTACGAGCAGTACTTC.

The V and J genes are TRBV2 and TRBJ2-1, with 10 nucleotides matching TRBD2. Germline V lookup: CDR1 SNHLY, CDR2 FYNNEI. The CDR3 extends over 18 amino acids. Trimming at V came to 5 bases and at J to 0 bases, leaving 10 bases not matched to a gene. DNA of the CDR3: TGTGCCAGCAGTCGGGTCACTAGCGGGGAGAGCTCCTACAATGAGCAGTTCTTC. Encoded protein: CASSRVTSGESSYNEQFF.